This T cell receptor (beta chain) comes out of a study of cytomegalovirus exposure and HLA in healthy donors. Across the whole study: Counted in an early data release were approximately 80 million unique TCRs from HLA-typed donors.

With respect to this clone: Its antigen is not known.

Study findings and constraints: Later on, an analysis tied 18,000 or so TCR beta sequences to HLA alleles at 0.05 false discovery rate. No immune exposure information besides CMV serostatus was available. An analysis that came later showed most CMV-associated TCR beta chains appearing HLA-restricted.

PCR used 60 Vbeta primers and 13 Jbeta primers. Method: immunoSEQ multiplex PCR; TCRdb's copy keeps in-frame clones and lacks some. The sample gives 120,000 to 150,000 clones, 9.4% of which show up once; over 1.5% is in the top ten. This TCR derives from a male donor in good health and CMV-seronegative. The sequencing input was PBMCs.

CDR3 sequence reads: CASSFLTGTNGELFF. The CDR3 nucleotides are TGTGCCAGCAGCTTTCTGACTGGAACTAACGGGGAGCTGTTTTTT. The chain joins TRBV7-2 to TRBJ2-2; D uncertain. This CDR3 region has 15 residues. Germline-derived CDR1 and CDR2 are SGHTA and FQGNSA. The V gene lost 3 bases and the J gene lost 7 bases, with 15 bases spanning the gap.